This TCR beta chain was documented in a study of blood T cell repertoires in COVID-19. Here immunoSEQ multiplex PCR was the method, and the copy in TCRdb shows in-frame clones only, minus some. The sample contains under 300,000 clones, 70% to 90% of which appear only once. This clone was counted only a few times. Trimming removed 5 bases at V and 0 bases at J, with 13 bases between. Per germline, CDR1 LNHDA and CDR2 SQIVND (reference sequence). CDR3 length: 16 amino acids. This clonotype originated in a woman under 40 with active or convalescent COVID-19. The sample was peripheral blood. The chain is built from TRBV19 and TRBJ1-4; weak D call: TRBD1 (5 bases). In nucleotides, the CDR3 is TGTGCCAGTAGTCCGCGGTTAGGGGCAACTAATGAAAAACTGTTTTTT. This sequence encodes CASSPRLGATNEKLFF.